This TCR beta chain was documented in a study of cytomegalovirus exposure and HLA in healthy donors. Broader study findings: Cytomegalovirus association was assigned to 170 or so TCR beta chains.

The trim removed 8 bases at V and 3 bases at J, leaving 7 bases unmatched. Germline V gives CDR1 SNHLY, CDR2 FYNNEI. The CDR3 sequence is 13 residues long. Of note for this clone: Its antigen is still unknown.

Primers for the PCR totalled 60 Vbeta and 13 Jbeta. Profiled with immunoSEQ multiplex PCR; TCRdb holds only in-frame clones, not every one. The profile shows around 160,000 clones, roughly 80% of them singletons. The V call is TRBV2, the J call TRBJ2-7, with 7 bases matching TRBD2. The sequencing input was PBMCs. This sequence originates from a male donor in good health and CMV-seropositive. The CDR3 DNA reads TGTGCCAGCGGGGGGGGTCCCCTCTACGAGCAGTACTTC. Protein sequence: CASGGGPLYEQYF. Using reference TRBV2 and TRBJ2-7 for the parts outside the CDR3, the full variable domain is EPEVTQTPSHQVTQMGQEVILRCVPISNHLYFYWYRQILGQKVEFLVSFYNNEISEKSEIFDDQFSVERPDGSNFTLKIRSTKLEDSAMYFCASGGGPLYEQYFGPGTRLTVT.